This T cell receptor beta chain was profiled in a study of blood T cell repertoires in COVID-19. Study-level information: The United States, Italy and Spain supplied acute and convalescent COVID-19 samples. Nucleic acid was either cDNA or gDNA, and it came from T cells, B-cell-depleted T cells, or PBMCs.

Per the original data handling: It was from reference gene primer amplification that nucleated cell counts were estimated. Some clones are missing from TCRdb's copy, which holds only in-frame ones; the method was immunoSEQ multiplex PCR. The V and J calls and clone size come from that table; D and trimming were worked out from the DNA. The sample lists more than 150,000 clones, around 87% occurring once. This clone was seen a handful of times. Germline CDR1 MNHEY, CDR2 SVGAGI. The junction had 4 bases not matched to a gene; V was cut back by 2 bases and J by 4 bases. The CDR3 totals 15 residues. This sequence was found in a woman aged 18-29 years who had recovered from COVID-19. The chain employs TRBV6-5 and TRBJ2-3; TRBD1 matches 9 bases. The sample taken for sequencing was peripheral blood. The CDR3 DNA reads as TGTGCCAGCAGTTACAAGACAGGGGGGCCAGATACGCAGTATTTT. Its protein product is CASSYKTGGPDTQYF.